This entry describes one TCR beta chain. The data were taken from a study of blood T cell repertoires in COVID-19. The germline CDR1 and CDR2 sequences are PRHDT and FYEKMQ (reference sequence). V was trimmed by 5 bases and J by 5 bases, leaving 21 bases between them. The CDR3 length is 16 residues. Sequencing was performed with immunoSEQ multiplex PCR; in TCRdb, only in-frame clones are kept and a portion is missing. This sample yields approximately 44,000 clones, of which about 90% are seen a single time; under 4.5% belongs to the top ten. The specimen sequenced was peripheral blood. This receptor was taken from a man between 60 and 75 years old with acute or convalescent COVID-19. This chain uses TRBV13 with TRBJ2-5, with D perhaps matching TRBD1 (5 bases). The CDR3 sequence: CASSPSGRVGRETQYF. The CDR3 nucleotides are TGTGCCAGCAGCCCCTCGGGCAGGGTCGGGCGTGAGACCCAGTACTTC.